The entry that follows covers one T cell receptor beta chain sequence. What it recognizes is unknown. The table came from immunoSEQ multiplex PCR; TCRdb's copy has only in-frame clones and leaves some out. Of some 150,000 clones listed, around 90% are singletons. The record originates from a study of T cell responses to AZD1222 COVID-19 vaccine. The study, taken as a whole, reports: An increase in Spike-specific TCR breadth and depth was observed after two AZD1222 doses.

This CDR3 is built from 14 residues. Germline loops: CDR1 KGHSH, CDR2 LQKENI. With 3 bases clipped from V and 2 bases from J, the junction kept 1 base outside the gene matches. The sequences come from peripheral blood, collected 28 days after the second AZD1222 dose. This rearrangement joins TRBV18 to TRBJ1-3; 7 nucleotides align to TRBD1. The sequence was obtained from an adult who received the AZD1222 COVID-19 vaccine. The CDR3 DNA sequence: TGTGCCAGCTCACCTACAGGGGCTGGAAACACCATATATTTT. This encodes CASSPTGAGNTIYF.